The present entry profiles one T cell receptor beta chain with its context. Its target is unknown. The source of the sample is a study of T cells in localized non-small cell lung cancer. General observations from the study: Longer overall survival accompanied higher blood T cell density. Uninvolved adjacent lung showed peak T cell clonality, exceeding tumor.

The repertoire was sequenced with immunoSEQ multiplex PCR; TCRdb's copy has only in-frame clones and lacks some. The sample includes 75,000 to 80,000 clones, 70% to 90% seen only once; the top ten take around 20%. Trimming at V came to 1 base and at J to 4 bases, leaving 8 bases not matched to a gene. The CDR3 contains 15 residues. Germline V gene sequence: CDR1 GTSNPN, CDR2 SVGIG (reference sequence). The receptor was derived from a woman between 35 and 75 years old with stage I squamous cell lung carcinoma. The chain combines TRBV30 with TRBJ2-7; 9 nucleotides agree with TRBD1. Here the sequenced sample was peripheral blood, taken before any cancer treatment. The CDR3 bases are TGTGCCTGGAGTGCTCACTTGGGACAGGGTTACGAGCAGTACTTC. It codes for CAWSAHLGQGYEQYF.